This TCR beta chain was observed in a study of shared clonotypes between healthy human individuals. Findings and caveats of the study: Sampling was confined to blood; repertoires within tissues likely differ.

This clone appeared once. The antigen is unknown. Other DNA sequences in the same sample also yield this CDR3. The authors divided CD4+ cells into CD45RA+ naive and CD45RA-negative memory subsets. The authors distributed each subset's genomic DNA evenly over several immunoSEQ plates. In the sorted-subset replicate PCRs, 200 ng DNA, roughly 29,000 T cell genomes, was used. Here immunoSEQ multiplex PCR was the method, and the copy in TCRdb shows in-frame clones only, minus some. Here the sample spans roughly 2.2 million clones, approximately 90% being singletons. From germline, CDR1 is DFQATT and CDR2 SNEGSKA (reference sequence). This CDR3 is built from 11 residues. Trimming removed 2 bases at V and 3 bases at J, with 2 bases between.

The chain uses TRBV20-1 and TRBJ2-1, with D unresolved. The TCR sequence derives from a young man in good health. Some clones in this sample may be carry-over from other donors' samples. Material for sequencing was naive CD4+ T cells from PBMCs. Indicated subset: CD45RA+ positively selected. The CDR3 DNA reads as TGCAGTGCTAGAAACTACAATGAGCAGTTCTTC. Its translation is CSARNYNEQFF.